This T cell receptor beta chain was identified in a study of cytomegalovirus exposure and HLA in healthy donors. TCRdb keeps only in-frame clones here, not all; method: immunoSEQ multiplex PCR. The sample has under 300,000 clones, almost 90% seen once. This clone was seen more than once but under ten times. Its cognate antigen is unknown. Whole-study findings and limits: It was reportedly the case that the classifier diagnosed cytomegalovirus status with high specificity and sensitivity.

Deletions cut 5 bases from V and 8 bases from J, with 16 bases between. The CDR3 has 14 amino acids. Germline V gene data show CDR1 as SGHTA and CDR2 as FQGNSA. Sequencing input: PBMCs. The clonotype comes from a woman between 18 and 29 years old in good health and CMV-seronegative. This chain uses TRBV7-2 with TRBJ2-1, with D possibly being TRBD1 (6 bases). The CDR3 coding sequence is TGTGCCAGCAGCGTACAGGGAAGGGCGGATGAGCAGTTCTTC. Amino acid sequence: CASSVQGRADEQFF.